This T cell receptor (beta chain) was profiled in a study of T cell responses to AZD1222 COVID-19 vaccine. The V and J ends lost 5 bases and 2 bases, in that order; junction bases with no gene match: 3. Germline V CDR1 and CDR2: KGHDR, SFDVKD. The length of the CDR3 is 14 residues. TCRdb keeps only in-frame clones here, not all; method: immunoSEQ multiplex PCR. Of more than 80,000 clones listed, around 86% are singletons. This clonotype was sampled from an adult in good health. This specimen was peripheral blood, taken on day 0 of AZD1222 vaccination. The J gene is TRBJ2-3, the V gene TRBV24-1, with 7 nucleotides matching TRBD1. The CDR3 here is CATSAEGATDTQYF. In nucleotides, the CDR3 is TGTGCCACCAGTGCAGAGGGGGCCACAGATACGCAGTATTTT.